Described below is a single T cell receptor (beta chain) sequence and its context. This sample is drawn from a study of blood T cell repertoires in COVID-19. About the study: The analysed material was cDNA or gDNA that came from T cells, B-cell-depleted T cells, or PBMCs.

Only in-frame clones appear in the TCRdb table, and some are missing; sequencing was by immunoSEQ multiplex PCR. The sample lists about 240,000 clones; about nine tenths were seen once. The CDR3 spans 14 residues. V was pared by 0 bases and J by 8 bases, with 4 bases of the junction left unmatched. Germline assignment: CDR1 MNHEY and CDR2 SVGAGI. Seattle researchers signed up patients amid active infection and tracked them longitudinally. V is TRBV6-5 and J is TRBJ1-3; 7 bases map to TRBD1. Specimen: peripheral blood. This sequence was found in a young man with COVID-19, enrolled during active disease. CDR3 region: CASSYSGRGDTIYF. The CDR3 nucleotides are TGTGCCAGCAGTTACTCGGGCAGGGGGGACACCATATATTTT.